This T cell receptor (beta chain) derives from a study of OX40 agonist ivuxolimab in advanced cancers. Libraries were prepared by immunoSEQ multiplex PCR; TCRdb keeps only in-frame clonotypes and omits some of them. Here the sample spans approximately 25,000 clones, approximately 91% being singletons. Remarks on this clone: Antigen: not known.

There are 15 residues in the CDR3. V shed 6 bases, J shed 3 bases, and the junction held 5 bases outside the gene matches. Germline V CDR1 and CDR2: MDHEN, SYDVKM. Findings and caveats of the study: Low clonal expansion, among the lowest seen, marked partial responders at 0.1-3.0 mg/kg.

The sequenced sample was CD4+ or CD8+ T cells sorted from blood, obtained in a trial of the OX40 agonist ivuxolimab. The chain recombines TRBV28 with TRBJ2-3, with 11 nucleotides matching TRBD2. This TCR was sampled from an adult with an advanced solid tumor such as melanoma, head and neck, liver or kidney cancer. The CDR3 loop reads CASSLAGGRTDTQYF. In nucleotides, the CDR3 is TGTGCCAGCAGCCTAGCGGGGGGAAGGACAGATACGCAGTATTTT.